This T cell receptor beta chain came from a study of T cells in Graves' hyperthyroidism and ophthalmopathy (dated by TCRdb to the late 2010s). Notes on the research overall: Peripheral blood was sampled at the time of initial diagnosis, prior to any treatment. Prospective prediction of ophthalmopathy was tested in an independent validation cohort consisting of fewer than 20 hyperthyroidism patients and about 17 patients who later progressed to ophthalmopathy. Following sampling, methimazole starting at 30 mg daily was given to hyperthyroidism patients, and high-dose intravenous methylprednisolone was given to ophthalmopathy patients. Thyroid tissue and blood T-cell repertoires from six Graves' hyperthyroidism patients were also compared in the study. The paper reports TCR Vbeta CDR3 sequencing of over 120 peripheral blood samples: around 45 ophthalmopathy, under 85 hyperthyroidism and around 17 progressor patients. To identify distinguishing TCR V-J signatures, a discovery cohort of 90 to 100 patients was used, comprising 43 with Graves' ophthalmopathy and some 57 with stable Graves' hyperthyroidism. The 95 to 100 discovery patients were randomly divided into training and test sets at a 7:3 ratio.

TCR beta CDR3 regions were amplified from RNA transcripts. The first round of RT-PCR for the TCR CDR3 was performed with the HTBI primer set and the Qiagen OneStep RT-PCR kit. The libraries were constructed in a second round of multiplex PCR and then size-selected and purified. Libraries were sequenced paired-end with 100 bp reads on an Illumina HiSeq2000. Per the original workflow: SOAPnuke was used to process the raw data, removing reads that contained adapters or uncalled bases, had a mean Phred below 15, or lacked an exact match to the constant primer or identifier. COPE v1.2.5 was used to merge high-quality paired reads, and clonotypes were defined as unique nucleotide sequences. Clonotypes were aligned to IMGT TRBV, TRBD and TRBJ reference segments using MiTCR v1.1. Analysis was restricted to V-J combinations with a frequency above 0.0001, which covered roughly 99% of repertoires. A TCS score was defined as the ratio of F50 (clonal expansion) to E x V (chaos), with BLOSUM62-based TCRdist applied between CDR3 peptides within each V-J. Welch's t-statistics and random forest reduced 500 to 550 V-J features to around 14, which were used in a naive Bayes classifier (R e1071). TCRdb's own reprocessing of the public reads used fastp at Q25 and MiXCR and kept productive beta chains. Entries are consolidated by CDR3 protein sequence, retaining the most common genes and DNA. TCRdb's processing, not the authors', yielded these V and J calls. The sample table shows 250,000 to 300,000 distinct CDR3 sequences, and roughly 13% are seen once. 7.9% of the sample is held by the ten biggest clonotypes.

A patient counted as having stable Graves' hyperthyroidism if no progression to ophthalmopathy occurred over 18 months of follow-up. Hyperthyroidism patients were newly diagnosed, had a disease duration of under 2 months, and were aged 18 to 65 years. Any patient with an uncontrolled infection, another autoimmune disease, pregnancy or lactation was excluded. Diagnoses relied on clinical symptoms, serum thyroxine and TRAb, thyroid ultrasound and orbital computed tomography. PBMCs were separated from 10 ml of fresh peripheral blood using Ficoll-Paque density gradient centrifugation. Total RNA was extracted with Trizol reagent, and quality was checked on an Agilent 2100 Bioanalyzer. This clonotype was recorded many times. The antigen it binds to is not known. Nothing much larger sits one base from this clone, and base qualities are not available. General conclusions and limits of the study: A model built on a 13 V-J signature distinguished ophthalmopathy from stable hyperthyroidism, reaching 85% to 90% sensitivity and about 81% specificity in cross-validation and 80%/75% in testing. No statistical method was used to fix the sample size in advance, and group allocation was not hidden from the investigators. In validation, the model predicted progression to ophthalmopathy a median of about 6.8 months before onset, with approximately 71% sensitivity and roughly 79% specificity. Blood samples also contained most of the expanded thyroid clonotypes (frequency above 0.001), which suggests that blood repertoires may reflect thyroid immune responses.

The sequenced sample consisted of blood. The clonotype was recovered from a woman in her forties with Graves' hyperthyroidism.

The DNA reads TGTGCCAGCAGTTTTTCCCCGGCCGGGGACAACACAGATACGCAGTATTTT. Translated, it gives CASSFSPAGDNTDTQYF. This sequence uses TRBV28 and TRBJ2-3, and perhaps TRBD1 as D gene, on 6 matching bases. The germline V gene provides CDR1 MDHEN and CDR2 SYDVKM. Inclusive of the bounding cysteine and phenylalanine, the CDR3 is 17 residues long. The sequence is cut down to CDR3 DNA, 51 bases in frame from base 1. V is reduced by 3 bases and J by 2 bases, leaving a spacing of 18 bases between them.